The 32 T cell receptor beta chains listed next were all sequenced from one sample in a study of T cell changes during pregnancy in multiple sclerosis. TCRdb keeps only in-frame clones here, not all; method: immunoSEQ multiplex PCR. In the table there are under 50,000 clones, over 75% of which are singletons. The specimen was CD4+ T cells from peripheral blood mononuclear cells, collected in the first trimester of pregnancy. These receptors all stem from a female donor in good health, enrolled as a control in a pregnancy study.

V usage is TRBV9 and J usage is TRBJ1-5, with D perhaps matching TRBD1 (5 bases). Germline loops: CDR1 SGDLS, CDR2 YYNGEE. V lost 0 bases and J lost 2, with 18 bases in between. The CDR3 is made up of 18 amino acids. CDR3 residues: CASSVVRRAGPGNQPQHF. DNA of the CDR3: TGTGCCAGCAGCGTAGTCAGGAGGGCAGGGCCCGGCAATCAGCCCCAGCATTTT.

The chain combines TRBV5-4 with TRBJ2-7; 10 bases agree with TRBD1. Germline assignment: CDR1 SGHNT and CDR2 YYREEE (reference sequence). The CDR3 is 15 residues long. V shed 4 bases and J 7 bases; nucleotides not matched to a gene: 11. DNA of the CDR3: TGTGCCAGCAGCACCCGACAGGGGGCGTCCGGTGAGCAGTACTTC. It is translated as CASSTRQGASGEQYF.

The CDR3 DNA reads TGTGCCAGCAGCGCGCAGGGAAAACTGTTTTTT. Translation: CASSAQGKLFF. The chain uses TRBV9 and TRBJ1-4; maybe TRBD1 (5 bases). Germline-derived CDR1 and CDR2 are SGDLS and YYNGEE. The V gene lost 3 bases and the J gene lost 10 bases, with 7 bases spanning the gap. This CDR3 has 11 amino acids.

V gene TRBV5-4 combines with J gene TRBJ1-1, with D possibly matching TRBD1 (6 bases). The germline CDR1 and CDR2 sequences are SGHNT and YYREEE (reference sequence). This CDR3 comprises 13 residues. The germline V and J ends were trimmed by 2 bases and 6 bases, with 11 bases remaining between them. The CDR3 reads CASSFGQLPEAFF. CDR3 sequence (DNA): TGTGCCAGCAGCTTCGGACAGCTACCTGAAGCTTTCTTT.

This clone occurred a few times. The chain has TRBV10-3 and TRBJ1-3; 7 nucleotides align to TRBD1. V shed 6 bases, J shed 0 bases, and the junction held 2 bases outside the gene matches. Germline V gene sequence: CDR1 ENHRY, CDR2 SYGVKD. The CDR3 spans 14 residues. CDR3 sequence: CAIRRDSSGNTIYF. DNA for the CDR3: TGTGCCATCAGGCGGGACAGCTCTGGAAACACCATATATTTT.

The chain combines TRBV21-1 with TRBJ2-6; no DNA check was done on the table's D call, TRBD1. TRBV21-1 is a pseudogene locus. This CDR3 is built from 17 residues. Here the CDR3 DNA reads TGTGCCGGCCGTCCACAGCTCACCCCCCTTGCGGCCAACGTCCTGACTTTC. Its translation is CAGRPQLTPLAANVLTF.

This clone was seen just once. The chain carries TRBV29-1 and TRBJ1-2, with TRBD1 matching 8 bases. The CDR3 is made up of 15 amino acids. The V gene end was trimmed by 4 bases and the J gene end by 2 bases; junction bases not matched to a gene: 9. Looked up from germline, CDR1 is SQVTM and CDR2 is ANQGSEA. In DNA form, the CDR3 reads TGCAGCGTTGGGGGACAGGAGTGGCTGAACTATGGCTACACCTTC. This sequence encodes CSVGGQEWLNYGYTF.

The J gene is TRBJ1-4, the V gene TRBV9; possibly TRBD1 for D (6 bases). Germline V gene lookup returns CDR1 SGDLS and CDR2 YYNGEE. This CDR3 is 14 amino acids long. V was pared by 4 bases and J by 0 bases, with 7 bases between. The CDR3 region has the DNA TGTGCCAGCAGCCAGGGGTCAACTAATGAAAAACTGTTTTTT. Protein: CASSQGSTNEKLFF.

The V call is TRBV18, the J call TRBJ1-5; 8 bases map to TRBD1. J lost 6 bases, V lost 3 bases, and 7 bases had no gene match. The CDR3 length is 15 residues. Per the germline V gene, CDR1 is KGHSH and CDR2 is LQKENI. In DNA, the CDR3 is TGTGCCAGCTCACCGAGGACAGGGTCAGGTCAGCCCCAGCATTTT. Translating it yields CASSPRTGSGQPQHF.

This clone was picked up one time. The V call is TRBV19, the J call TRBJ2-1; 9 bases fit TRBD1. The CDR3 has 16 amino acids. J gave up 7 bases and V 3 bases, and 10 bases lay outside the gene matches. CDR1 and CDR2 (germline): LNHDA, SQIVND (reference sequence). The CDR3 bases are TGTGCCAGTAGTATCCCCTCCGGGACAGGGCTTAATGAGCAGTTCTTC. It codes for CASSIPSGTGLNEQFF. The complete variable domain, with remaining parts taken from reference TRBV19 and TRBJ2-1, reads DGGITQSPKYLFRKEGQNVTLSCEQNLNHDAMYWYRQDPGQGLRLIYYSQIVNDFQKGDIAEGYSVSREKKESFPLTVTSAQKNPTAFYLCASSIPSGTGLNEQFFGPGTRLTVL.

This clone appeared a single time. The rearrangement uses TRBV2 and TRBJ1-2, with TRBD1 identical over 7 bases. The germline CDR1 and CDR2 sequences are SNHLY and FYNNEI. This CDR3 region has 14 residues. J gave up 7 bases and V 7 bases, and 12 bases lay outside the gene matches. The CDR3 loop reads CASMAGQTFSGYTF. The CDR3 DNA reads TGTGCCAGCATGGCGGGACAGACCTTTAGTGGCTACACCTTC.

The rearrangement links TRBV7-6 to TRBJ2-3; TRBD2 matches 7 bases. CDR1 is SGHVS, CDR2 FNYEAQ, per germline. The CDR3 loop spans 14 amino acids. V lost 3 bases to trimming and J lost 1 base; unmatched junction nucleotides: 1. The CDR3 DNA reads TGTGCCAGCAGCTTTCGGGGGGGCACAGATACGCAGTATTTT. Residues: CASSFRGGTDTQYF.

Here the CDR3 DNA reads TGTGCCAGTACCAACAGGGGGGGCCCCCAAGAGACCCAGTACTTC. This codes for CASTNRGGPQETQYF. The chain carries TRBV19 and TRBJ2-5; a possible D gene is TRBD1 (8 bases). Germline V gene lookup returns CDR1 LNHDA and CDR2 SQIVND (reference sequence). The CDR3 length is 15 residues. Trimming left V 7 bases short and J 1 base short, with 16 bases between.

The chain links TRBV7-2 to TRBJ1-1; 7 bases are a match to TRBD1. Germline V lookup: CDR1 SGHTA, CDR2 FQGNSA. The CDR3 is 15 residues long. J was trimmed by 2 bases and V by 5 bases; bases with no gene match: 8. In nucleotides, the CDR3 is TGTGCCAGCAGCCCTCAGACAGGGTACAACACTGAAGCTTTCTTT. Translated: CASSPQTGYNTEAFF.

This chain links TRBV4-3 with TRBJ2-3, with a possible D match to TRBD1 (5 bases). There are 15 residues in the CDR3. Germline CDR1 reads LGHNA; CDR2 reads YSLEER. V dropped 3 bases and J dropped 0 bases, with 10 bases sitting between them. CDR3 in DNA: TGCGCCAGCAGCCAGGACATTTCTAGCACAGATACGCAGTATTTT. It codes for CASSQDISSTDTQYF.

In nucleotides, the CDR3 is TGTGCCAGCAGTCCGCAGGGTGTTCAGCCCCAGCATTTT. The encoded protein is CASSPQGVQPQHF. The chain carries TRBV7-9 and TRBJ1-5, with D possibly TRBD1 on 5 matching bases. The germline V gene has CDR1 SEHNR and CDR2 FQNEAQ (reference sequence). The V end lost 6 bases, the J end lost 6 bases, and 12 bases lay between the germline ends. This CDR3 is built from 13 residues.

The gene calls are TRBV2 and TRBJ1-5; D may be TRBD1 (6 bases). The germline gives CDR1 SNHLY, CDR2 FYNNEI. Trimming shortened V by 7 bases and J by 5 bases, and 12 bases separated the two germline ends. The length of the CDR3 is 13 residues. The CDR3 loop is CASTLGAYQPQHF. For the CDR3, the DNA is TGTGCCAGCACTCTGGGGGCGTATCAGCCCCAGCATTTT.

J is TRBJ1-2 and V is TRBV30; D unresolved. Germline V gives CDR1 GTSNPN, CDR2 SVGIG (reference sequence). This CDR3 has 14 amino acids. V dropped 3 bases and J dropped 8 bases, with 19 bases sitting between them. Here the CDR3 DNA reads TGTGCCTGGAGGGTGCCGGGTCTTGTATTAGGCTACACCTTC. This gives the protein CAWRVPGLVLGYTF. The full variable domain, in which reference TRBV30 and TRBJ1-2 provide the parts outside the CDR3, is SQTIHQWPATLVQPVGSPLSLECTVEGTSNPNLYWYRQAAGRGLQLLFYSVGIGQISSEVPQNLSASRPQDRQFILSSKKLLLSDSGFYLCAWRVPGLVLGYTFGSGTRLTVV.

The chain carries TRBV19 and TRBJ1-5, with D tentatively TRBD1 (6 bases). V lost 4 bases and J lost 3, with 10 bases in between. From germline, CDR1 is LNHDA and CDR2 SQIVND (reference sequence). The CDR3 is made up of 14 amino acids. CDR3: CASSTRQDNQPQHF. CDR3 nucleotide sequence: TGTGCCAGTAGTACCAGACAGGACAATCAGCCCCAGCATTTT.

The chain links TRBV5-4 to TRBJ2-4, with 8 bases aligning to TRBD1. CDR3 length: 14 amino acids. The germline CDR1 and CDR2 sequences are SGHNT and YYREEE (reference sequence). V lost 4 bases and J lost 8; bases outside the gene matches: 8. CDR3 DNA sequence: TGTGCCAGCAGCGATGGGACAGGCAACTACATTCAGTACTTC. Amino acid sequence: CASSDGTGNYIQYF.

CDR3 amino acids: CASSYPTFSGNTIYF. DNA of the CDR3: TGTGCCAGCAGTTACCCGACATTCTCTGGAAACACCATATATTTT. This chain links TRBV6-6 with TRBJ1-3; no firm D call. With 2 bases removed from V and 0 bases from J, the gap between germline ends came to 8 bases. The germline V gene has CDR1 MNHNY and CDR2 SVGAGI (reference sequence). CDR3 length: 15 amino acids.

The gene calls are TRBV20-1 and TRBJ2-7; no definite D call. This CDR3 comprises 10 residues. Germline V lookup: CDR1 DFQATT, CDR2 SNEGSKA (reference sequence). The CDR3 sequence is CRAWSYEQYF. DNA of the CDR3: TGCCGAGCGTGGAGCTACGAGCAGTACTTC.

The J gene is TRBJ2-7, the V gene TRBV6-6; 7 bases fit TRBD2. V shed 10 bases, J shed 1 base, and the junction held 7 bases outside the gene matches. Germline V gives CDR1 MNHNY, CDR2 SVGAGI (reference sequence). This CDR3 has 13 amino acids. The CDR3 sequence is CATRGVPSYEQYF. The DNA for the CDR3 is TGTGCCACCCGGGGGGTACCTTCCTACGAGCAGTACTTC.

This chain uses TRBV28 with TRBJ1-5; a possible D gene is TRBD1 (5 bases). Germline V gene sequence: CDR1 MDHEN, CDR2 SYDVKM. Trimming took 7 bases from V and 4 from J, leaving 17 bases between them. This CDR3 has 15 amino acids. CDR3 sequence (DNA): TGTGCCAGCACTCCTGGCGGGGGAGGGAATCAGCCCCAGCATTTT. Translating it yields CASTPGGGGNQPQHF.

The chain recombines TRBV5-6 with TRBJ1-2; 10 positions match TRBD1. The CDR3 length is 15 residues. The germline V gene encodes CDR1 SGHDT and CDR2 YYEEEE. V dropped 5 bases and J dropped 6; count of bases not matched to a gene: 10. The CDR3 protein is CASSDRDRGLNGYTF. The CDR3 bases are TGTGCCAGCAGTGACCGGGACAGGGGATTAAATGGCTACACCTTC.

The chain joins TRBV4-1 to TRBJ1-2; 8 nucleotides line up with TRBD1. Trimming took 2 bases from V and 6 from J; bases not matched to a gene: 8. CDR1 MGHRA and CDR2 YSYEKL come from the germline V gene. The CDR3 runs to 15 residues. The CDR3 reads CASSQQPDRVDGYTF. CDR3 DNA: TGCGCCAGCAGCCAACAACCGGACAGGGTAGATGGCTACACCTTC.

CDR3 residues: CASSLSGQGRVSPLHF. CDR3 nucleotides: TGTGCCAGCAGTTTATCTGGACAGGGCCGAGTCTCACCCCTCCACTTT. This chain connects TRBV28 to TRBJ1-6; the match to TRBD1 covers 8 bases. CDR1 and CDR2 from the germline V gene are MDHEN and SYDVKM. V was pared by 1 base and J by 10 bases, with 9 bases of the junction left unmatched. The CDR3 totals 16 residues.

The rearrangement joins TRBV19 to TRBJ1-1, with D unresolved. The V gene's germline CDR1 is LNHDA and CDR2 SQIVND (reference sequence). V lost 3 bases, J lost 5 bases, and 19 bases lay in between. This CDR3 region has 16 residues. The CDR3 sequence: CASSMERGKLLTEAFF. CDR3 DNA: TGTGCCAGTAGTATGGAGCGGGGAAAGCTACTAACTGAAGCTTTCTTT.

J is TRBJ1-3 and V is TRBV27; D is undetermined. Germline CDR1 MNHEY, CDR2 SMNVEV (reference sequence). V shed 0 bases and J shed 0 bases, with 3 bases lying between them. CDR3 length: 14 residues. Here the CDR3 DNA reads TGTGCCAGCAGTTTATCGGCCTCTGGAAACACCATATATTTT. This gives the protein CASSLSASGNTIYF.

The J gene is TRBJ2-7, the V gene TRBV7-6; 9 bases line up with TRBD2. This CDR3 region has 15 residues. Germline V gene sequence: CDR1 SGHVS, CDR2 FNYEAQ. V shed 1 base and J 2 bases; nucleotides not matched to a gene: 3. As DNA, the CDR3 is TGTGCCAGCAGCTTAGGGGCTAGCGGGGCCTACGAGCAGTACTTC. This encodes CASSLGASGAYEQYF.

This clone is termed medium-sized (0.01 to 0.1%). The chain couples TRBV7-9 to TRBJ1-1; TRBD1 might be the D (5 bases). CDR3 length equals 16 residues. Trimming shortened V by 1 base and J by 3 bases, and 15 bases separated the two germline ends. In germline, CDR1 is SEHNR, CDR2 FQNEAQ (reference sequence). The CDR3 sequence: CASSLGIGGSDTEAFF. In DNA form, the CDR3 reads TGTGCCAGCAGCTTAGGGATTGGGGGGTCAGACACTGAAGCTTTCTTT.

The chain joins TRBV28 to TRBJ2-3; D perhaps matches TRBD1 (6 bases). Germline loops: CDR1 MDHEN, CDR2 SYDVKM. This CDR3 spans 13 amino acids. V lost 6 bases to trimming and J lost 6 bases, with 13 bases between them. The CDR3 sequence: CASSTDSRDTQYF. The CDR3 DNA sequence: TGTGCCAGCAGCACGGACAGCCGGGATACGCAGTATTTT. The full variable domain, in which reference TRBV28 and TRBJ2-3 provide the parts outside the CDR3, is DVKVTQSSRYLVKRTGEKVFLECVQDMDHENMFWYRQDPGLGLRLIYFSYDVKMKEKGDIPEGYSVSREKKERFSLILESASTNQTSMYLCASSTDSRDTQYFGPGTRLTVL.